The 4 T cell receptor beta chains below were found in one sample sequenced in a study of cytomegalovirus exposure and HLA in healthy donors. In the PCR, 60 Vbeta and 13 Jbeta primers were used. Libraries were prepared by immunoSEQ multiplex PCR; TCRdb keeps only in-frame clonotypes and omits some of them. The data contain about 95,000 clones, about four fifths of them singletons. Material for sequencing was PBMCs. These receptors all stem from a woman aged 40 to 49 in good health and CMV-seronegative.

J is TRBJ1-5 and V is TRBV6-5; no clear D gene. The CDR3 totals 14 residues. Between the trimmed V and J ends, which lost 5 bases and 7 bases, there was a span of 15 bases. Germline loops: CDR1 MNHEY, CDR2 SVGAGI. DNA for the CDR3: TGTGCCAGCAGTCGTGGTTCAATCAGGCAGCCCCAGCATTTT. Its protein product is CASSRGSIRQPQHF.

The V and J genes are TRBV19 and TRBJ1-1; 8 bases match TRBD1. CDR3 length: 14 amino acids. Germline V lookup: CDR1 LNHDA, CDR2 SQIVND (reference sequence). V gave up 6 bases and J gave up 1 base; unmatched junction bases: 4. Here the CDR3 reads CASSHGQGNTEAFF. DNA for the CDR3: TGTGCCAGTAGCCATGGACAGGGGAACACTGAAGCTTTCTTT.

The chain is built from TRBV5-5 and TRBJ2-7; D is perhaps TRBD1 (5 bases). CDR3 length: 14 residues. Trimming removed 0 bases from V and 3 bases from J, with 10 bases in between. The germline V gene encodes CDR1 SGHKS and CDR2 YYEKEE (reference sequence). CDR3 sequence (DNA): TGTGCCAGCAGCTTGGAGGCAGGGCACTACGAGCAGTACTTC. Its translation: CASSLEAGHYEQYF.

The chain has TRBV9 and TRBJ2-5, with a possible D match to TRBD2 (7 bases). Trimming shortened V by 0 bases and J by 2 bases, and 11 bases separated the two germline ends. This CDR3 region has 15 residues. Germline values: CDR1 SGDLS, CDR2 YYNGEE. The CDR3 sequence: CASSVAGGPQETQYF. For the CDR3, the DNA is TGTGCCAGCAGCGTAGCCGGGGGGCCACAAGAGACCCAGTACTTC.